This TCR beta chain was recovered during a study of shared clonotypes between healthy human individuals. Study-level results: Sequencing depth was expected to influence donor clonotype sharing.

The CDR3 is 11 amino acids. CDR1 GTSNPN and CDR2 SVGIG come from the germline V gene (reference sequence). V lost 0 bases and J lost 6, with 3 bases in between. This clone occurred many times. Antigen specificity is unknown. In the sorted-subset replicate PCRs, 150 to 200 ng DNA, 25,000 to 35,000 T cell genomes, was used. The method was immunoSEQ multiplex PCR; TCRdb's version includes in-frame clones alone and lacks a portion of them. The sample carries some 790,000 clones, around 77% recorded once. The clonotype was recovered from a woman aged 25-40 years in good health. The chain carries TRBV30 and TRBJ1-3; D is ambiguous. The sample taken for sequencing was memory CD4+ T cells sorted from blood. Subset in this sample: CD45RA-negative fraction. The CDR3 reads CAWSVKNTIYF. The CDR3, as DNA: TGTGCCTGGAGTGTTAAAAACACCATATATTTT.